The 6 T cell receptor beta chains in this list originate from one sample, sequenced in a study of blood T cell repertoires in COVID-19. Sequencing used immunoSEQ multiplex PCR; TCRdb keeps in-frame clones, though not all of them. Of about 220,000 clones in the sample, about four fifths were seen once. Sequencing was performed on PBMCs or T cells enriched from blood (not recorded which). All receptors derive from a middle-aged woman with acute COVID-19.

The CDR3 loop reads CASSPHYREYGYTF. The CDR3 DNA reads TGTGCCAGCAGTCCCCATTACAGGGAGTATGGCTACACCTTC. V is TRBV28 and J is TRBJ1-2; perhaps TRBD1 as D (6 bases). The length of the CDR3 is 14 residues. The V end was cut by 5 bases, the J end by 5 bases, with 15 bases between. Germline V gene sequence: CDR1 MDHEN, CDR2 SYDVKM.

The CDR3 region is CASSETADYGYTF. The DNA of the CDR3 is TGTGCCAGCAGTGAAACAGCCGACTATGGCTACACCTTC. The V and J genes are TRBV6-1 and TRBJ1-2; D is unclear. This CDR3 has 13 amino acids. Germline loops: CDR1 MNHNS, CDR2 SASEGT. Trimming took off 2 bases at V and 3 bases at J, with 7 bases between the two ends.

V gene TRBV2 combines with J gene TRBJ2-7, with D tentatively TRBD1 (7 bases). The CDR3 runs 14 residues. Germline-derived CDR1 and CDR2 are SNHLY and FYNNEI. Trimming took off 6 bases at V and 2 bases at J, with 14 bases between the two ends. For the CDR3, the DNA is TGTGCCAGCAGCGCCCAGGGGGGAGCCTACGAGCAGTACTTC. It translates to CASSAQGGAYEQYF.

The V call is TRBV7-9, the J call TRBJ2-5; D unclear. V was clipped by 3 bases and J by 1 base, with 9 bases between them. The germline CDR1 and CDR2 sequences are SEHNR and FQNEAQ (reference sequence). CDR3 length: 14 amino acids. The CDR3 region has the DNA TGTGCCAGCAGCTTGGCAGTATTCCAAGAGACCCAGTACTTC. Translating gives CASSLAVFQETQYF.

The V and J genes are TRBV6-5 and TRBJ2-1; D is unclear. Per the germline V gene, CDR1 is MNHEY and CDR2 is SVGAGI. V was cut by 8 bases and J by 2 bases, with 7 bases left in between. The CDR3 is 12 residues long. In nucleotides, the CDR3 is TGTGCCAGCGGAACAGCCTACAATGAGCAGTTCTTC. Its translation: CASGTAYNEQFF.

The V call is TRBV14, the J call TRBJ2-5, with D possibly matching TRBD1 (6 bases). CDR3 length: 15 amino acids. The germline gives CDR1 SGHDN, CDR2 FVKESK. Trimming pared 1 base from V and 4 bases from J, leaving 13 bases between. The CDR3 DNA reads TGTGCCAGCAGCCAAGGTCAACAGGGAGCAGAGACCCAGTACTTC. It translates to CASSQGQQGAETQYF.